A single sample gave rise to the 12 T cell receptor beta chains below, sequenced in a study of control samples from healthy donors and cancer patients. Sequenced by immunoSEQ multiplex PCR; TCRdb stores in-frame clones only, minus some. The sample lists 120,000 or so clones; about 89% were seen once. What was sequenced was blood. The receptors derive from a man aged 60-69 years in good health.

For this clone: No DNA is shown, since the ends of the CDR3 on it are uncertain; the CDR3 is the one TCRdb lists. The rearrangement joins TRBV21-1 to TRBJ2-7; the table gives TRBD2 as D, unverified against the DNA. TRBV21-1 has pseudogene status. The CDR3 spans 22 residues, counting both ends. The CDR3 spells CASSKAAVSVLSVAGGTYEQYF.

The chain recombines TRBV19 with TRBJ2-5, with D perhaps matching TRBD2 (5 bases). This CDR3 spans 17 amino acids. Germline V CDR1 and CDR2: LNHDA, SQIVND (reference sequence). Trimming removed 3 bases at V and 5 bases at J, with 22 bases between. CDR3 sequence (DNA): TGTGCCAGTAGTATTACGGATCGGCCTATCCCGGGGGAGACCCAGTACTTC. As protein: CASSITDRPIPGETQYF. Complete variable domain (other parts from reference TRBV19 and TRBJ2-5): DGGITQSPKYLFRKEGQNVTLSCEQNLNHDAMYWYRQDPGQGLRLIYYSQIVNDFQKGDIAEGYSVSREKKESFPLTVTSAQKNPTAFYLCASSITDRPIPGETQYFGPGTRLLVL.

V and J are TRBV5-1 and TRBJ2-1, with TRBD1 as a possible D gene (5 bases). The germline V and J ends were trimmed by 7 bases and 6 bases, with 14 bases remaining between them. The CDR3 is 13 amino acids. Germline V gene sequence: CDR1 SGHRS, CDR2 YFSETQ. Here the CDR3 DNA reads TGCGCCAGCCTTGGCAGGGTGTCCAATGAGCAGTTCTTC. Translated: CASLGRVSNEQFF.

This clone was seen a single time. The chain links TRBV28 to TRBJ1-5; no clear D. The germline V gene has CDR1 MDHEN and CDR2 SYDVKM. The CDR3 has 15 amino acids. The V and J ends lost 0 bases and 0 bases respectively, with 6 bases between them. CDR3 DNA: TGTGCCAGCAGTTTATGGACAACTAGCAATCAGCCCCAGCATTTT. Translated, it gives CASSLWTTSNQPQHF.

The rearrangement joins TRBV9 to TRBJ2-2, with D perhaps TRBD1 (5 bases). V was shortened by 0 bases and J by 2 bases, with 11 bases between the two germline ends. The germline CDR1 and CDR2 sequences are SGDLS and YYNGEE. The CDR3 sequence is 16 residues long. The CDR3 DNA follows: TGTGCCAGCAGCGTAGTTGACAGTCCAAACACCGGGGAGCTGTTTTTT. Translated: CASSVVDSPNTGELFF.

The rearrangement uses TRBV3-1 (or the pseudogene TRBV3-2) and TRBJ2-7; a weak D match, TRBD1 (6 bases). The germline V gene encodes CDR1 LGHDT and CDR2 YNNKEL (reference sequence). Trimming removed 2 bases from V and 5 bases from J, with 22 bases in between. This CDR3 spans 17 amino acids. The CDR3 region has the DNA TGTGCCAGCAGCCAAAAAGGGTCTGACAGGTTCTTCGACGAGCAGTACTTC. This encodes CASSQKGSDRFFDEQYF.

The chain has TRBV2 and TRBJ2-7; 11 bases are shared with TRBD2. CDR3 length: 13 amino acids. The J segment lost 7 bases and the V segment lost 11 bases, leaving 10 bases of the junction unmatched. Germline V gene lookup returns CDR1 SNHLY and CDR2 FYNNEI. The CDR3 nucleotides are TGTGCCGGACATAGCGGGGGGGCGGGTGAGCAGTACTTC. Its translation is CAGHSGGAGEQYF.

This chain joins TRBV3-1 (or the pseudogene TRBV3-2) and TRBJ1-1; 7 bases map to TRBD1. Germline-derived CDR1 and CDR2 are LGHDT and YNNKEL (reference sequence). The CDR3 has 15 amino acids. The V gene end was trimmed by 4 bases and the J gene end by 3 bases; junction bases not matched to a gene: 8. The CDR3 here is CASSPGTDPHTEAFF. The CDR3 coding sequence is TGTGCCAGCAGCCCTGGGACAGATCCCCACACTGAAGCTTTCTTT.

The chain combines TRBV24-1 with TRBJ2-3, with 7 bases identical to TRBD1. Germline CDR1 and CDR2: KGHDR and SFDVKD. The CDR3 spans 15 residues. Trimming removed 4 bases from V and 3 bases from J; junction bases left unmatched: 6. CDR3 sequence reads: CATSEPWGQTDTQYF. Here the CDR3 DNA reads TGTGCCACCAGTGAACCCTGGGGACAGACAGATACGCAGTATTTT.

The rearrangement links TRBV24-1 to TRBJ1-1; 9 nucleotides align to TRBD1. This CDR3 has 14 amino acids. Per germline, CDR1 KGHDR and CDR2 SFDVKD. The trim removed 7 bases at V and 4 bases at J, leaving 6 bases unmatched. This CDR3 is CATSQTGGTTEAFF. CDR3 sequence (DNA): TGTGCCACCAGCCAGACAGGGGGGACCACTGAAGCTTTCTTT.

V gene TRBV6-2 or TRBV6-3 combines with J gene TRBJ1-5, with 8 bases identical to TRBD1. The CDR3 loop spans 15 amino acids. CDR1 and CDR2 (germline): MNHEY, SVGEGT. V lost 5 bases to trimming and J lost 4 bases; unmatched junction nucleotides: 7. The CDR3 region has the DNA TGTGCCAGCAGTGACGGACAGGGTGGGAATCAGCCCCAGCATTTT. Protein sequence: CASSDGQGGNQPQHF.

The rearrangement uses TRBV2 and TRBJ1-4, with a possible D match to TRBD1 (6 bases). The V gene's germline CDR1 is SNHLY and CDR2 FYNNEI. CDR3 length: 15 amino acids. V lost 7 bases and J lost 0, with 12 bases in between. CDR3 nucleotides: TGTGCCAGCAAGTGGACAGAAGCAACTAATGAAAAACTGTTTTTT. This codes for CASKWTEATNEKLFF. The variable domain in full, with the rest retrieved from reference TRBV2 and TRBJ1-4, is EPEVTQTPSHQVTQMGQEVILRCVPISNHLYFYWYRQILGQKVEFLVSFYNNEISEKSEIFDDQFSVERPDGSNFTLKIRSTKLEDSAMYFCASKWTEATNEKLFFGSGTQLSVL.